What follows are 2 T cell receptor beta chains derived from one specimen sequenced in a study of blood T cell repertoires in COVID-19. Clones were sequenced by immunoSEQ multiplex PCR, and TCRdb holds only the in-frame ones, with some missing. The table has 300,000 to 450,000 clones, 89% seen once; the top ten hold about 3%. The sample taken for sequencing was peripheral blood. The source of these receptors is a young woman with COVID-19, enrolled during active disease.

The chain recombines TRBV4-3 with TRBJ2-2, with D maybe TRBD2 (6 bases). The CDR3 is made up of 15 amino acids. Germline V gene lookup returns CDR1 LGHNA and CDR2 YSLEER. Trimming pared 1 base from V and 4 bases from J, leaving 10 bases between. CDR3 in amino acids: CASSQVTSTTGELFF. As DNA, the CDR3 is TGCGCCAGCAGCCAAGTAACTAGCACCACCGGGGAGCTGTTTTTT.

The CDR3 sequence is CASSQDYNYGYTF. The CDR3 region has the DNA TGTGCCAGCAGTCAGGACTATAACTATGGCTACACCTTC. This chain links TRBV27 with TRBJ1-2; D not resolved. Germline CDR1 is MNHEY and CDR2 is SMNVEV (reference sequence). V shed 5 bases and J shed 1 base, with 8 bases lying between them. The CDR3 length is 13 residues.